The rows below give T cell receptor beta chains drawn from one sample of a study of circulating and synovial CD4+ cells in juvenile arthritis. Sequencing was performed with immunoSEQ multiplex PCR; in TCRdb, only in-frame clones are kept and a portion is missing. The sample lists about 32,000 clones, about 95% occurring once. Sequencing input: CD4+ T cells from blood. The origin of the receptors is a human donor with juvenile idiopathic arthritis. The CDR3 runs from the conserved cysteine through the conserved F or W. Fields, in order: V gene, D gene, J gene, clone size, CDR3 DNA, CDR3 protein. A D gene is named only where the DNA matches it firmly. The size field is filled for only some rows; it gives once, few, many or a size class.

v_gene: TRBV4-1
d_gene: TRBD2
j_gene: TRBJ2-1
abundance: NA
CDR3nt: TGCGCCAGCTGGAATGGGATAGCGGGGGACAATGAGCAGTTCTTC
CDR3aa: CASWNGIAGDNEQFF

v_gene: TRBV19
d_gene: NA
j_gene: TRBJ2-1
abundance: once
CDR3nt: TGTGCCAGTAGTATAGATCTGGGGCAATTGCAGTTCTTC
CDR3aa: CASSIDLGQLQFF

v_gene: TRBV5-6
d_gene: NA
j_gene: TRBJ2-7
abundance: NA
CDR3nt: TGTGCCAGCAGAGCGCGGCTTAAATACGAGCAGTACTTC
CDR3aa: CASRARLKYEQYF

v_gene: TRBV6-6
d_gene: NA
j_gene: TRBJ2-2
abundance: NA
CDR3nt: TGTGCCAGCAGGCGGGACCCGGGTACCGGGGAGCTGTTTTTT
CDR3aa: CASRRDPGTGELFF

v_gene: TRBV19
d_gene: TRBD1
j_gene: TRBJ1-2
abundance: NA
CDR3nt: TGTGCCAGTAGTTCGGGAGGACAGGGGGCTAATGGCTACACCTTC
CDR3aa: CASSSGGQGANGYTF

v_gene: TRBV5-1
d_gene: TRBD1
j_gene: TRBJ2-5
abundance: once
CDR3nt: TGCGCCAGCAGCTTAAGAATAGCGGCAGCGTGGGACAGGGGCCTCCAAGAGACCCAGTACTTC
CDR3aa: CASSLRIAAAWDRGLQETQYF

v_gene: TRBV6-1
d_gene: TRBD1
j_gene: TRBJ1-4
abundance: NA
CDR3nt: TGTGCCAGCAGTGACCTGGGACAGGGAAATGAAAAACTGTTTTTT
CDR3aa: CASSDLGQGNEKLFF

v_gene: TRBV5-8
d_gene: TRBD1
j_gene: TRBJ1-1
abundance: NA
CDR3nt: TGTGCCAGCAGCTCGACAGGGGGTACCACTGAAGCTTTCTTT
CDR3aa: CASSSTGGTTEAFF

v_gene: TRBV4-3
d_gene: TRBD1
j_gene: TRBJ1-6
abundance: NA
CDR3nt: TGCGCCAGCAGCCCCACGACCCAAAGACAGGGGGCGTCCTATAATTCCCCCCTCCACTTT
CDR3aa: CASSPTTQRQGASYNSPLHF

v_gene: TRBV19
d_gene: TRBD1
j_gene: TRBJ2-7
abundance: NA
CDR3nt: TGTGCCAGTAGTTTGCAGGGGGCATTCTACGAGCAGTACTTC
CDR3aa: CASSLQGAFYEQYF

v_gene: TRBV19
d_gene: TRBD2
j_gene: TRBJ2-3
abundance: NA
CDR3nt: TGTGCCAGTAGTACGCAGCGGGGGACATCCCATACGCAGTATTTT
CDR3aa: CASSTQRGTSHTQYF

v_gene: TRBV14
d_gene: NA
j_gene: TRBJ2-7
abundance: NA
CDR3nt: TGTGCCAGCAGCCTAAAAACCGGGACACTTTTTTACGAGCAGTACTTC
CDR3aa: CASSLKTGTLFYEQYF

v_gene: TRBV5-1
d_gene: TRBD2
j_gene: TRBJ2-1
abundance: once
CDR3nt: TGCGCCAGCAGCTGGGGAGGGACTAGCGGGAGTACGTACAATGAGCAGTTCTTC
CDR3aa: CASSWGGTSGSTYNEQFF

v_gene: TRBV4-1
d_gene: NA
j_gene: TRBJ1-5
abundance: NA
CDR3nt: TGCGCCAGCAGCCACGTTGGTGCGGGGCCCCAGCATTTT
CDR3aa: CASSHVGAGPQHF

v_gene: TRBV2
d_gene: TRBD2
j_gene: TRBJ2-5
abundance: NA
CDR3nt: TGTGCCAGCAGAGCCTCGGGACTAGCGGACCATCTGGGAGAGACCCAGTACTTC
CDR3aa: CASRASGLADHLGETQYF

v_gene: TRBV18
d_gene: TRBD1
j_gene: TRBJ2-5
abundance: NA
CDR3nt: TGTGCCAGCTCACCACTTTCCCAGGGGGCCGGAGAGACCCAGTACTTC
CDR3aa: CASSPLSQGAGETQYF

v_gene: TRBV29-1
d_gene: TRBD1
j_gene: TRBJ2-7
abundance: NA
CDR3nt: TGCAGCGTTGAGGGACAGGGGGTAGACGAGCAGTACTTC
CDR3aa: CSVEGQGVDEQYF

v_gene: TRBV4-1
d_gene: TRBD2
j_gene: TRBJ2-1
abundance: once
CDR3nt: TGCGCCAGCAGCCAACCCACTAGCGGGAGGGCCTATGAGCAGTTCTTC
CDR3aa: CASSQPTSGRAYEQFF

v_gene: TRBV5-1
d_gene: TRBD1
j_gene: TRBJ1-4
abundance: NA
CDR3nt: TGCGCCAGCAGCGTAGGAGGGGGCAATGAAAAACTGTTTTTT
CDR3aa: CASSVGGGNEKLFF

v_gene: TRBV7-2
d_gene: TRBD2
j_gene: TRBJ2-3
abundance: NA
CDR3nt: TGTGCCAGCAGCTTCGGGACTAGCTGGGATACGCAGTATTTT
CDR3aa: CASSFGTSWDTQYF

v_gene: TRBV19
d_gene: TRBD2
j_gene: TRBJ2-3
abundance: NA
CDR3nt: TGTGCCAGTAGTTACACGGGGGGTAATGCAGATACGCAGTATTTT
CDR3aa: CASSYTGGNADTQYF

v_gene: TRBV15
d_gene: NA
j_gene: TRBJ2-5
abundance: NA
CDR3nt: TGTGCCACCAGCAGACCCGGGGAGGTCAAGACCCAGTACTTC
CDR3aa: CATSRPGEVKTQYF

v_gene: TRBV28
d_gene: NA
j_gene: TRBJ1-4
abundance: NA
CDR3nt: TGTGCCAGCAGTCCGCCTCTCTACGAAAAACTGTTTTTT
CDR3aa: CASSPPLYEKLFF

v_gene: TRBV29-1
d_gene: NA
j_gene: TRBJ2-3
abundance: NA
CDR3nt: TGCAGCGTTGGAGGGCGGACCACAGATACGCAGTATTTT
CDR3aa: CSVGGRTTDTQYF

v_gene: TRBV4-3
d_gene: TRBD2
j_gene: TRBJ2-3
abundance: NA
CDR3nt: TGCGCCAGCAGCCAAGATTGGGCGGGGGGAACAGATACGCAGTATTTT
CDR3aa: CASSQDWAGGTDTQYF

v_gene: TRBV9
d_gene: NA
j_gene: TRBJ2-4
abundance: NA
CDR3nt: TGTGCCAGCAGCGTAAAGCGGATAGCCAAAAACATTCAGTACTTC
CDR3aa: CASSVKRIAKNIQYF

v_gene: TRBV21-1
d_gene: NA
j_gene: TRBJ1-3
abundance: NA
CDR3nt: TGTGCCAGCAGGAAGGGGGCACGATGCTCTGGAAACACCATATATTTT
CDR3aa: CASRKGARCSGNTIYF

v_gene: TRBV2
d_gene: NA
j_gene: TRBJ2-7
abundance: NA
CDR3nt: TGTGCCAGGAGACTGGCTAGCTCCTACGAGCAGTACTTC
CDR3aa: CARRLASSYEQYF

v_gene: TRBV5-6
d_gene: TRBD1
j_gene: TRBJ2-3
abundance: NA
CDR3nt: TGTGCCAGCAGCTCATCCCGGGACAGGGGGCTTTTTACAGATACGCAGTATTTT
CDR3aa: CASSSSRDRGLFTDTQYF

v_gene: TRBV5-1
d_gene: TRBD1
j_gene: TRBJ2-7
abundance: NA
CDR3nt: TGCGCCAGCACCACGGGGGCAGGGGGCGCGGTCGAGCAGTACTTC
CDR3aa: CASTTGAGGAVEQYF

v_gene: TRBV12-5
d_gene: NA
j_gene: TRBJ2-5
abundance: NA
CDR3nt: TGTGCTAGTGCGGCACAGTCGGAGACCCAGTACTTC
CDR3aa: CASAAQSETQYF

v_gene: TRBV11-2
d_gene: NA
j_gene: TRBJ1-2
abundance: NA
CDR3nt: TGTGCCAGCAGTCCACGGACAGCTCCTAACTATGGCTACACCTTC
CDR3aa: CASSPRTAPNYGYTF

v_gene: TRBV4-3
d_gene: NA
j_gene: TRBJ2-3
abundance: NA
CDR3nt: TGCGCCAGCAGTCGAGACCTCCAGGGTGGGACAGATACGCAGTATTTT
CDR3aa: CASSRDLQGGTDTQYF

v_gene: TRBV9
d_gene: NA
j_gene: TRBJ2-5
abundance: NA
CDR3nt: TGTGCCAGCAGCGTAGGAGGCAGCTGGGAGACCCAGTACTTC
CDR3aa: CASSVGGSWETQYF

v_gene: TRBV4-2
d_gene: TRBD1
j_gene: TRBJ2-7
abundance: NA
CDR3nt: TGTGCCAGCAGCCAAGCCACGGGACAGGGGGCCTCCTACGAGCAGTACTTC
CDR3aa: CASSQATGQGASYEQYF

v_gene: TRBV7-9
d_gene: NA
j_gene: TRBJ1-2
abundance: NA
CDR3nt: TGTGCCAGCAGCTTAGGGGCCGCTTATGGCTACACCTTC
CDR3aa: CASSLGAAYGYTF

v_gene: TRBV6-5
d_gene: NA
j_gene: TRBJ2-7
abundance: NA
CDR3nt: TGTGCCAGCAGCCGACAGAGCTCCTACGAGCAGTACTTC
CDR3aa: CASSRQSSYEQYF

v_gene: TRBV28
d_gene: NA
j_gene: TRBJ2-7
abundance: NA
CDR3nt: TGTGCCAGCAGTTTACCTTTACAGGACTACGAGCAGTACTTC
CDR3aa: CASSLPLQDYEQYF

v_gene: TRBV10-1
d_gene: TRBD1
j_gene: TRBJ1-3
abundance: NA
CDR3nt: TGCGCCAGCAGTGAGGGGACAGGAGCTGGAAACACCATATATTTT
CDR3aa: CASSEGTGAGNTIYF

v_gene: TRBV9
d_gene: TRBD1
j_gene: TRBJ2-1
abundance: once
CDR3nt: TGTGCCAGCAGCGTAGACCTTACAGGGGTCGTACACAATGAGCAGTTCTTC
CDR3aa: CASSVDLTGVVHNEQFF

v_gene: TRBV4-2
d_gene: TRBD2
j_gene: TRBJ2-1
abundance: NA
CDR3nt: TGTGCCAGCAGCCCGTTCAAGTTTCGACTAGCGGGAGCCGAAGGAGGAAATGAGCAGTTCTTC
CDR3aa: CASSPFKFRLAGAEGGNEQFF

v_gene: TRBV6-1
d_gene: NA
j_gene: TRBJ1-2
abundance: NA
CDR3nt: TGTGCCAGCAGTGAAGAGCAGGGGAGCTATGGCTACACCTTC
CDR3aa: CASSEEQGSYGYTF

v_gene: TRBV2
d_gene: NA
j_gene: TRBJ2-3
abundance: NA
CDR3nt: TGTGCCAGCAGTGAAAGGGGGAGAGGGACAGATACGCAGTATTTT
CDR3aa: CASSERGRGTDTQYF

v_gene: TRBV10-3
d_gene: NA
j_gene: TRBJ2-7
abundance: NA
CDR3nt: TGTGCCATCAGGAGCACGGACACATCCTACGAGCAGTACTTC
CDR3aa: CAIRSTDTSYEQYF

v_gene: TRBV5-5
d_gene: NA
j_gene: TRBJ1-1
abundance: NA
CDR3nt: TGTGCCAGCAGGTCTACCAGGTTCATGAACACTGAAGCTTTCTTT
CDR3aa: CASRSTRFMNTEAFF

v_gene: TRBV7-9
d_gene: NA
j_gene: TRBJ1-5
abundance: NA
CDR3nt: TGTGCCAGCAGCTTAGGGGACTATAGCAATCAGCCCCAGCATTTT
CDR3aa: CASSLGDYSNQPQHF

v_gene: TRBV30
d_gene: NA
j_gene: TRBJ1-2
abundance: NA
CDR3nt: TGTGCCTGGAGTTCGAGGGGGGGGTTCTTGTATGGCTACACCTTC
CDR3aa: CAWSSRGGFLYGYTF

v_gene: TRBV9
d_gene: NA
j_gene: TRBJ2-1
abundance: NA
CDR3nt: TGTGCCAGCAGTCCGGGAGTGTTAAATGAGCAGTTCTTC
CDR3aa: CASSPGVLNEQFF

v_gene: TRBV4-1
d_gene: TRBD1
j_gene: TRBJ1-1
abundance: NA
CDR3nt: TGCGCCAGCAGCCAAGGAGGGGACAGGGTGATTTGGAGCACTGAAGCTTTCTTT
CDR3aa: CASSQGGDRVIWSTEAFF

v_gene: TRBV11-3
d_gene: NA
j_gene: TRBJ2-1
abundance: NA
CDR3nt: TGTGCCAGCAGCTTACGGCAGGGAGGCTACAATGAGCAGTTCTTC
CDR3aa: CASSLRQGGYNEQFF

v_gene: TRBV29-1
d_gene: TRBD1
j_gene: TRBJ2-7
abundance: NA
CDR3nt: TGCAGCGTGAAGGGGGCAGGGAAGTCCTACGAGCAGTACTTC
CDR3aa: CSVKGAGKSYEQYF

v_gene: TRBV10-2
d_gene: NA
j_gene: TRBJ1-2
abundance: NA
CDR3nt: TGCGCCAGCAGTGACCAGGGGACCAATGGCTACACCTTC
CDR3aa: CASSDQGTNGYTF

v_gene: TRBV7-9
d_gene: TRBD1
j_gene: TRBJ2-3
abundance: NA
CDR3nt: TGTGCCAGCAGCGCAACCGGGACAGGTGGGGATACGCAGTATTTT
CDR3aa: CASSATGTGGDTQYF

v_gene: TRBV10-2
d_gene: NA
j_gene: TRBJ1-4
abundance: NA
CDR3nt: TGCGCCAGCAGTGATTTGGGGACTACTAATGAAAAACTGTTTTTT
CDR3aa: CASSDLGTTNEKLFF

v_gene: TRBV2
d_gene: TRBD1
j_gene: TRBJ1-5
abundance: NA
CDR3nt: TGTGCCAGCAGCCCACTCCGGACAGGCCACAATCAGCCCCAGCATTTT
CDR3aa: CASSPLRTGHNQPQHF

v_gene: TRBV19
d_gene: TRBD2
j_gene: TRBJ2-4
abundance: NA
CDR3nt: TGTGCCAGTAGTATGGGAGCGGGGGGGCACGACATTCAGTACTTC
CDR3aa: CASSMGAGGHDIQYF